This T cell receptor (beta chain) was retrieved from a study of T cells in Graves' hyperthyroidism and ophthalmopathy. General observations from the study: The authors' 13 V-J model separated ophthalmopathy from stable hyperthyroidism. Blood also carried most thyroid clonotypes expanded above 0.001.

Amplified regions were TCR beta CDR3 sequences from RNA transcripts. In the first-round RT-PCR of the TCR CDR3, the HTBI primer set was used. TCRdb fed the multiplex PCR reads into MiXCR, producing one record per CDR3 protein. The table records roughly 180,000 distinct CDR3 sequences, just under 9.5% of them present only once. This clonotype showed up many times. Antigen unknown. The CDR3 is made up of 15 amino acids. Germline-derived CDR1 and CDR2 are MNHEY and SVGEGT. Trimming removed 8 bases from V and 8 bases from J; junction bases left unmatched: 10. Diagnostic decisions used clinical symptoms, serum thyroxine and TRAb, thyroid ultrasound and orbital computed tomography.

Sequencing was performed on blood. This TCR derives from a woman aged 18-30 years with Graves' hyperthyroidism that later progressed to Graves' ophthalmopathy. This sequence joins TRBV6-2 or TRBV6-3 and TRBJ2-1; 12 bases are a match to TRBD2. The CDR3 loop reads CASPRLAGDLDEQFF. The CDR3 DNA reads TGTGCCAGCCCCCGACTAGCGGGGGACTTGGATGAGCAGTTCTTC.